This T cell receptor beta chain was sequenced for a study of blood T cell repertoires in COVID-19. Study overall: The United States, Italy and Spain provided the acute and convalescent COVID-19 samples.

V dropped 5 bases and J dropped 0 bases, with 14 bases sitting between them. The CDR3 consists of 16 residues. Germline CDR1 reads ENHRY; CDR2 reads SYGVKD. The assay was immunoSEQ multiplex PCR, and TCRdb's table has in-frame clones only and misses some. The sample shows 200,000 or so clones, roughly 76% of them seen only once. Seattle patients were enrolled during active infection and followed longitudinally. V is TRBV10-3 and J is TRBJ2-1; the D is unclear. This TCR was sampled from a woman older than 75 with COVID-19, enrolled during active disease. The sample taken for sequencing was peripheral blood. This CDR3 is CAISPSVTSSYNEQFF. The CDR3 DNA is TGTGCCATCAGTCCCTCGGTCACGAGCTCCTACAATGAGCAGTTCTTC.